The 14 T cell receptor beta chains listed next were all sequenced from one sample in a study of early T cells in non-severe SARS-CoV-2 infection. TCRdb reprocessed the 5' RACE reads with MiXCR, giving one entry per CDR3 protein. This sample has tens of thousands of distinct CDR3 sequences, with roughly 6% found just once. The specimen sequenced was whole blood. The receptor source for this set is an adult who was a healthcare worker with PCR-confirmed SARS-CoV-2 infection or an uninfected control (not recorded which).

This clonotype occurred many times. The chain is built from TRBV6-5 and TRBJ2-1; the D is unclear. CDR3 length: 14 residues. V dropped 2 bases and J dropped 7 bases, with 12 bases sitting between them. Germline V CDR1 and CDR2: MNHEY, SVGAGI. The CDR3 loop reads CASSYEAAENEQFF. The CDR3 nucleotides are TGTGCCAGCAGTTACGAGGCAGCCGAGAATGAGCAGTTCTTC.

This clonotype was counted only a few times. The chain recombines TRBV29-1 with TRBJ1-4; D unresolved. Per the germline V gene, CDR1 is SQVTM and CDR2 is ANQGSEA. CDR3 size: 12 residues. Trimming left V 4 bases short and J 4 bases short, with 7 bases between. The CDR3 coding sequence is TGCAGCGTTGTAGCCCTTAATGAAAAACTGTTTTTT. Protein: CSVVALNEKLFF.

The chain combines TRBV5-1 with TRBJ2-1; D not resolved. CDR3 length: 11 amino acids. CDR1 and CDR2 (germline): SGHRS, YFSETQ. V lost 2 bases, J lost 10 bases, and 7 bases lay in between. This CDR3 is CASSFGEEQFF. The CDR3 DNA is TGCGCCAGCAGCTTCGGAGAAGAGCAGTTCTTC.

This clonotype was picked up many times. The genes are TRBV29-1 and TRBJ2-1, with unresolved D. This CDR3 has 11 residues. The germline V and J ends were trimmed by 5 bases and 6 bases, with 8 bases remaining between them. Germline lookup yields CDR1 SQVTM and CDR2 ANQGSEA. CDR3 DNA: TGCAGCGTTATTAATGTCAATGAGCAGTTCTTC. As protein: CSVINVNEQFF.

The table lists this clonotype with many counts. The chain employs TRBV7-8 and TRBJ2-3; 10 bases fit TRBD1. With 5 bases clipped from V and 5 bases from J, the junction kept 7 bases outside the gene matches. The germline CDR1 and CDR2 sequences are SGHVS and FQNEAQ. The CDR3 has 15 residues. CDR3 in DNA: TGTGCCAGCAGCCTCTTGACAGGGGGCGTAGATACGCAGTATTTT. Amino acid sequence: CASSLLTGGVDTQYF.

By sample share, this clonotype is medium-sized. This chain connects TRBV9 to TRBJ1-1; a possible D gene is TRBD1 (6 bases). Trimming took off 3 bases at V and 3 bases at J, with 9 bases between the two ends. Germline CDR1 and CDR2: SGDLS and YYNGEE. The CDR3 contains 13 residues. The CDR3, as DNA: TGTGCCAGCAGCGGGACAGTTTACACTGAAGCTTTCTTT. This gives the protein CASSGTVYTEAFF.

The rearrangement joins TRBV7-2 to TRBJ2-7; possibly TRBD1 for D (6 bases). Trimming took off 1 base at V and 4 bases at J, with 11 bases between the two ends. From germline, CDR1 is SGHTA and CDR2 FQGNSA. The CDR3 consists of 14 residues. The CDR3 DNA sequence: TGTGCCAGCAGCTTAGACCAGGGGTTTTACGAGCAGTACTTC. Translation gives CASSLDQGFYEQYF.

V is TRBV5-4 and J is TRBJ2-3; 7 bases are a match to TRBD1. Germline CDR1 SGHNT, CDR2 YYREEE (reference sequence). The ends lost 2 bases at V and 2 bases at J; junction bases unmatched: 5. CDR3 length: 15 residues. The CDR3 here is CASSFPQGNTDTQYF. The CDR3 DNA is TGTGCCAGCAGCTTCCCACAGGGGAACACAGATACGCAGTATTTT. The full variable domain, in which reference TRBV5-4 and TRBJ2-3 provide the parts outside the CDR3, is ETGVTQSPTHLIKTRGQQVTLRCSSQSGHNTVSWYQQALGQGPQFIFQYYREEENGRGNFPPRFSGLQFPNYSSELNVNALELDDSALYLCASSFPQGNTDTQYFGPGTRLTVL.

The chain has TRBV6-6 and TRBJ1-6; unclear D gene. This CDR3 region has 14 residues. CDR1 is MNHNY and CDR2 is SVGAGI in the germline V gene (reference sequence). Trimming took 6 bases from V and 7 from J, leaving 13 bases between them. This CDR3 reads CASSPGSTNSPLHF. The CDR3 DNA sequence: TGTGCCAGCAGCCCCGGGTCCACCAATTCACCCCTCCACTTT.

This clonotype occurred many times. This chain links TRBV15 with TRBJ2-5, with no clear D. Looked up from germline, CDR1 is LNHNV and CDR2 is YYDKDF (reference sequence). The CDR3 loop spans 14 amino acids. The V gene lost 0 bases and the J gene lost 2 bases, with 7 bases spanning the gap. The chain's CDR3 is CATSRDFQQETQYF. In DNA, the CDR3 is TGTGCCACCAGCAGAGACTTCCAACAAGAGACCCAGTACTTC.

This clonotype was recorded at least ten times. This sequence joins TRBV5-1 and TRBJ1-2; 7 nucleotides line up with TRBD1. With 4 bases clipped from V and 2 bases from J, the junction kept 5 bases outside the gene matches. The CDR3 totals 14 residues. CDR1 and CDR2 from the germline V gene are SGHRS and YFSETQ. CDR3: CASSPRDRNYGYTF. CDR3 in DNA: TGCGCCAGCAGCCCACGGGACAGAAACTATGGCTACACCTTC. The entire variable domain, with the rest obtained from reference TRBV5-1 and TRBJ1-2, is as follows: KAGVTQTPRYLIKTRGQQVTLSCSPISGHRSVSWYQQTPGQGLQFLFEYFSETQRNKGNFPGRFSGRQFSNSRSEMNVSTLELGDSALYLCASSPRDRNYGYTFGSGTRLTVV.

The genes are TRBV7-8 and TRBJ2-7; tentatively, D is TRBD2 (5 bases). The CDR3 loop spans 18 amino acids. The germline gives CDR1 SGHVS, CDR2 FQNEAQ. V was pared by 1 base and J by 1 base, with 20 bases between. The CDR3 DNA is TGTGCCAGCAGCTTAGGACGGAGGAACCTGGGTGGTTCCTACGAGCAGTACTTC. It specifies CASSLGRRNLGGSYEQYF.

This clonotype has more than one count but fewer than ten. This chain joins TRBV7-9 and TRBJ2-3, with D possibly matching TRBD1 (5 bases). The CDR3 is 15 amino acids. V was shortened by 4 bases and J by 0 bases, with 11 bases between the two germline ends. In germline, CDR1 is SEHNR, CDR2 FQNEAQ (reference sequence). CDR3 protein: CASSYTGPSTDTQYF. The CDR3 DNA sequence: TGTGCCAGCAGCTACACAGGACCTAGCACAGATACGCAGTATTTT.

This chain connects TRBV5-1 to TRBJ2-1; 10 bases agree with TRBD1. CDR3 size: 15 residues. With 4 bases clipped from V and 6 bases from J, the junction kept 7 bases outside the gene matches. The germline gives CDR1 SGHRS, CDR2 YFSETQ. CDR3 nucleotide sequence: TGCGCCAGCAGCACGTCCGGGACAGGGGTCAATGAGCAGTTCTTC. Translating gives CASSTSGTGVNEQFF.